This entry lists 21 T cell receptor beta chains sequenced from one sample in a study of blood T cell repertoires in COVID-19. Assay used: immunoSEQ multiplex PCR; TCRdb lists only in-frame clones, some missing. Among 280,000 or so clones listed, roughly 85% were seen once. The sequencing sample was made of PBMCs or T cells enriched from blood (not recorded which). The source of these receptors is a woman in her forties or fifties who had recovered from COVID-19.

This clone was seen a single time. The chain couples TRBV19 to TRBJ2-2, with 9 bases that match TRBD2. CDR3 length equals 19 residues. The V gene end was trimmed by 3 bases and the J gene end by 4 bases; junction bases not matched to a gene: 15. From germline, CDR1 is LNHDA and CDR2 SQIVND (reference sequence). The CDR3 loop is CASSIKPSGALGGTGELFF. The CDR3 region has the DNA TGTGCCAGTAGTATCAAGCCTAGCGGGGCGCTTGGGGGCACCGGGGAGCTGTTTTTT.

The gene calls are TRBV9 and TRBJ1-3; D call uncertain. V lost 0 bases and J lost 0, with 13 bases in between. Germline V gene sequence: CDR1 SGDLS, CDR2 YYNGEE. The CDR3 has 17 residues. The CDR3 sequence: CASSVGPGILSGNTIYF. In DNA, the CDR3 is TGTGCCAGCAGCGTAGGTCCGGGTATCCTCTCTGGAAACACCATATATTTT.

This sequence joins TRBV7-9 and TRBJ2-1; 7 nucleotides align to TRBD1. The CDR3 is 16 residues long. From germline, CDR1 is SEHNR and CDR2 FQNEAQ (reference sequence). V shed 6 bases and J 3 bases; nucleotides not matched to a gene: 11. The CDR3 sequence: CASRHSTGYFYNEQFF. CDR3 bases: TGTGCCAGCAGACATTCGACAGGGTATTTCTACAATGAGCAGTTCTTC.

This chain joins TRBV6-5 and TRBJ2-5; 10 nucleotides match TRBD2. CDR1 MNHEY and CDR2 SVGAGI come from the germline V gene. V gave up 6 bases and J gave up 1 base; unmatched junction bases: 2. The CDR3 is made up of 14 amino acids. Here the CDR3 reads CASRAGGLQETQYF. The CDR3 DNA is TGTGCCAGCAGAGCGGGGGGGCTCCAAGAGACCCAGTACTTC.

The chain is built from TRBV9 and TRBJ2-7; 13 nucleotides align to TRBD2. The CDR3 totals 14 residues. V dropped 4 bases and J dropped 5; count of bases not matched to a gene: 3. Germline V CDR1 and CDR2: SGDLS, YYNGEE. The CDR3 region has the DNA TGTGCCAGCAGCACGGGACTAGCGGGGAACGAGCAGTACTTC. Its translation is CASSTGLAGNEQYF. The whole variable domain, filled in from reference TRBV9 and TRBJ2-7, reads DSGVTQTPKHLITATGQRVTLRCSPRSGDLSVYWYQQSLDQGLQFLIQYYNGEERAKGNILERFSAQQFPDLHSELNLSSLELGDSALYFCASSTGLAGNEQYFGPGTRLTVT.

In the case of this clone: In the same sample, other DNA sequences code for this CDR3. The chain is built from TRBV15 and TRBJ2-5; TRBD1 matches at 9 bases. Germline V gene lookup returns CDR1 LNHNV and CDR2 YYDKDF (reference sequence). The CDR3 is 14 amino acids. V lost 3 bases to trimming and J lost 2 bases; unmatched junction nucleotides: 1. Written as DNA, the CDR3 is TGTGCCACCAGCAGGGACAGGGGACAAGAGACCCAGTACTTC. It translates to CATSRDRGQETQYF.

In nucleotides, the CDR3 is TGTGCCACCAGCAGAGATGCAGGGGATGAAAAACTGTTTTTT. Its translation is CATSRDAGDEKLFF. V usage is TRBV15 and J usage is TRBJ1-4, with TRBD1 as a possible D gene (6 bases). The CDR3 is 14 amino acids. Trimming took 0 bases from V and 6 from J, leaving 8 bases between them. Germline V gene lookup returns CDR1 LNHNV and CDR2 YYDKDF (reference sequence).

The chain is built from TRBV2 and TRBJ2-3; the D gene is possibly TRBD1 (6 bases). The CDR3 covers 16 residues. With 7 bases removed from V and 2 bases from J, the gap between germline ends came to 19 bases. Germline V gene data show CDR1 as SNHLY and CDR2 as FYNNEI. CDR3 residues: CASTSKGNRDTDTQYF. CDR3 sequence (DNA): TGTGCCAGCACCTCCAAGGGGAACAGGGACACAGATACGCAGTATTTT.

The chain is built from TRBV13 and TRBJ1-1; D ambiguous. This CDR3 has 13 amino acids. Trimming shortened V by 2 bases and J by 4 bases, and 8 bases separated the two germline ends. CDR1 is PRHDT, CDR2 FYEKMQ, per germline (reference sequence). The CDR3 loop is CASSLSEGTEAFF. The CDR3 nucleotides are TGTGCCAGCAGCTTATCAGAGGGCACTGAAGCTTTCTTT.

The DNA for the CDR3 is TGTGCCAGCAGCTCCCCGACAGGACAGCTTCAAGAGACCCAGTACTTC. Amino acid sequence: CASSSPTGQLQETQYF. This rearrangement joins TRBV3-1 (or the pseudogene TRBV3-2) to TRBJ2-5, with D possibly matching TRBD1 (6 bases). Trimming stripped 5 bases from V and 2 bases from J, with 18 bases between. The V gene's germline CDR1 is LGHDT and CDR2 YNNKEL (reference sequence). The CDR3 is 16 amino acids.

The J gene is TRBJ1-4, the V gene TRBV3-1 (or the pseudogene TRBV3-2); TRBD1 matches 7 bases. CDR1 LGHDT and CDR2 YNNKEL come from the germline V gene (reference sequence). The CDR3 runs 17 residues. The ends lost 0 bases at V and 8 bases at J; junction bases unmatched: 12. CDR3 residues: CASSQDGRRTGDEKLFF. CDR3 in DNA: TGTGCCAGCAGCCAAGATGGGAGGCGCACAGGGGACGAAAAACTGTTTTTT.

The chain uses TRBV2 and TRBJ1-1; TRBD1 aligns across 9 bases. V trimming: 6 bases; J trimming: 6 bases; junction bases outside the gene matches: 5. The CDR3 runs to 13 residues. Per germline, CDR1 SNHLY and CDR2 FYNNEI. The CDR3 nucleotides read TGTGCCAGCAGGCGACAGGGGGTCGCTGAAGCTTTCTTT. This translates into CASRRQGVAEAFF.

Details on this clone: At the DNA level, this CDR3 is encoded by other sequences in the same sample as well. Here the CDR3 DNA reads TGCGCCAGCAGCCGGACAGGCACTGGAAACACCATATATTTT. Amino acids: CASSRTGTGNTIYF. The chain is built from TRBV5-1 and TRBJ1-3, with 7 nucleotides matching TRBD1. Germline V gives CDR1 SGHRS, CDR2 YFSETQ. J gave up 2 bases and V 4 bases, and 3 bases lay outside the gene matches. There are 14 residues in the CDR3. Drawing the rest from reference TRBV5-1 and TRBJ1-3, the complete variable domain is KAGVTQTPRYLIKTRGQQVTLSCSPISGHRSVSWYQQTPGQGLQFLFEYFSETQRNKGNFPGRFSGRQFSNSRSEMNVSTLELGDSALYLCASSRTGTGNTIYFGEGSWLTVV.

V gene TRBV5-6 combines with J gene TRBJ1-6; 10 bases line up with TRBD1. CDR3 length equals 16 residues. The J segment lost 5 bases and the V segment lost 1 base, leaving 3 bases of the junction unmatched. Per germline, CDR1 SGHDT and CDR2 YYEEEE. The CDR3 DNA follows: TGTGCCAGCAGCTTGATGGGACAGGGGAATAATTCACCCCTCCACTTT. It translates to CASSLMGQGNNSPLHF.

The V call is TRBV5-1, the J call TRBJ2-1; D might be TRBD2 (7 bases). Germline-derived CDR1 and CDR2 are SGHRS and YFSETQ. V was clipped by 4 bases and J by 4 bases, with 18 bases between them. The CDR3 loop spans 16 amino acids. CDR3 DNA: TGCGCCAGCAGCCCGGATCTGGGGGGGGCTTACAATGAGCAGTTCTTC. It specifies CASSPDLGGAYNEQFF. Looking up the rest from reference TRBV5-1 and TRBJ2-1 gives the full variable domain: KAGVTQTPRYLIKTRGQQVTLSCSPISGHRSVSWYQQTPGQGLQFLFEYFSETQRNKGNFPGRFSGRQFSNSRSEMNVSTLELGDSALYLCASSPDLGGAYNEQFFGPGTRLTVL.

The chain links TRBV24-1 to TRBJ2-5; no definite D call. Per germline, CDR1 KGHDR and CDR2 SFDVKD. Trimming cost V 5 bases and J 6 bases, with 12 bases left between them. This CDR3 is built from 13 residues. The CDR3 nucleotides are TGTGCCACCAGTGCGACAAACTCAAAGACCCAGTACTTC. Its protein is CATSATNSKTQYF.

The chain employs TRBV7-9 and TRBJ2-7; 8 bases fit TRBD1. The CDR3 has 14 amino acids. V shed 5 bases, J shed 1 base, and the junction held 4 bases outside the gene matches. The germline V gene encodes CDR1 SEHNR and CDR2 FQNEAQ (reference sequence). The CDR3 region has the DNA TGTGCCAGCAGCCAAAGACAGGGGTCCTACGAGCAGTACTTC. This translates into CASSQRQGSYEQYF.

The sample holds a few counts of this clone. The V and J genes are TRBV2 and TRBJ1-1, with a tentative D call TRBD1 (5 bases). The V end was cut by 6 bases, the J end by 1 base, with 12 bases between. This CDR3 region has 14 residues. Germline loops: CDR1 SNHLY, CDR2 FYNNEI. Here the CDR3 DNA reads TGTGCCAGCAGGCGCGGGGGTCCGAACACTGAAGCTTTCTTT. Protein sequence: CASRRGGPNTEAFF. The full variable domain, rest sourced from reference TRBV2 and TRBJ1-1, is EPEVTQTPSHQVTQMGQEVILRCVPISNHLYFYWYRQILGQKVEFLVSFYNNEISEKSEIFDDQFSVERPDGSNFTLKIRSTKLEDSAMYFCASRRGGPNTEAFFGQGTRLTVV.

This chain links TRBV30 with TRBJ1-2; D is unclear. The CDR3 extends over 14 amino acids. Per the germline V gene, CDR1 is GTSNPN and CDR2 is SVGIG (reference sequence). Deletions cut 3 bases from V and 0 bases from J, with 11 bases between. This CDR3 is CAWSSIPANYGYTF. The DNA for the CDR3 is TGTGCCTGGAGCTCGATTCCAGCTAACTATGGCTACACCTTC. Together with reference TRBV30 and TRBJ1-2, the CDR3 gives the full variable domain: SQTIHQWPATLVQPVGSPLSLECTVEGTSNPNLYWYRQAAGRGLQLLFYSVGIGQISSEVPQNLSASRPQDRQFILSSKKLLLSDSGFYLCAWSSIPANYGYTFGSGTRLTVV.

The chain recombines TRBV6-6 with TRBJ1-2; D unclear. The ends were cut back, 6 bases at V and 8 bases at J, with 16 bases in the middle. The CDR3 length is 13 residues. CDR1 and CDR2 from the germline V gene are MNHNY and SVGAGI (reference sequence). CDR3 amino acids: CASRVDVTGGYTF. The CDR3 DNA is TGTGCCAGCAGAGTCGATGTGACGGGGGGCTACACCTTC.

The V call is TRBV7-9, the J call TRBJ2-1, with a possible D match to TRBD2 (5 bases). There are 15 residues in the CDR3. Per germline, CDR1 SEHNR and CDR2 FQNEAQ (reference sequence). The V and J ends lost 3 bases and 0 bases respectively, with 9 bases between them. The CDR3: CASSFPGSSYNEQFF. The CDR3 DNA follows: TGTGCCAGCAGCTTTCCGGGGAGCTCCTACAATGAGCAGTTCTTC. Filled out from reference TRBV7-9 and TRBJ2-1, the complete variable domain reads DTGVSQNPRHKITKRGQNVTFRCDPISEHNRLYWYRQTLGQGPEFLTYFQNEAQLEKSRLLSDRFSAERPKGSFSTLEIQRTEQGDSAMYLCASSFPGSSYNEQFFGPGTRLTVL.